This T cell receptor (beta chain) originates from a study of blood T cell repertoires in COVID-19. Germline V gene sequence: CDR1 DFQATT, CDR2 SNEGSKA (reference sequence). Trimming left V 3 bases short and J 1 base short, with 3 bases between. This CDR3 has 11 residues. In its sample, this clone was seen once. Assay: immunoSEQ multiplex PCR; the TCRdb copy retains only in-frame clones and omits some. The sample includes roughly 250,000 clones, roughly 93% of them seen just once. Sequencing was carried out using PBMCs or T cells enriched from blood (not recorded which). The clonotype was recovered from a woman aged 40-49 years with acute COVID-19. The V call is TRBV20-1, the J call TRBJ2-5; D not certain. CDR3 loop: CSASLQETQYF. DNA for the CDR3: TGCAGTGCTAGTCTCCAAGAGACCCAGTACTTC.